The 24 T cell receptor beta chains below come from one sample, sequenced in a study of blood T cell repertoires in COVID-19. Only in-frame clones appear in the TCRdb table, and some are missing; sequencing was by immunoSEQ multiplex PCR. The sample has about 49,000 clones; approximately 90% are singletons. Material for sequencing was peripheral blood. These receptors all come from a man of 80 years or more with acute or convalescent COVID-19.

The chain's CDR3 is CASSEIAGGPTDTQYF. Written as DNA, the CDR3 is TGTGCCAGCAGTGAGATAGCGGGGGGGCCGACAGATACGCAGTATTTT. The rearrangement uses TRBV6-1 and TRBJ2-3; TRBD2 agrees at 11 bases. This CDR3 spans 16 amino acids. Germline V gene sequence: CDR1 MNHNS, CDR2 SASEGT. Trimming removed 3 bases from V and 3 bases from J; junction bases left unmatched: 5.

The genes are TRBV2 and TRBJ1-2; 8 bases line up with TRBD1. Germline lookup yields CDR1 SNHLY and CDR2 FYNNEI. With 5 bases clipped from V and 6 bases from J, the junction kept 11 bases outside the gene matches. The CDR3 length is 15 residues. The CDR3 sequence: CASSPRQTGVNGYTF. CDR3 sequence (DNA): TGTGCCAGCAGTCCCCGCCAGACAGGGGTGAATGGCTACACCTTC.

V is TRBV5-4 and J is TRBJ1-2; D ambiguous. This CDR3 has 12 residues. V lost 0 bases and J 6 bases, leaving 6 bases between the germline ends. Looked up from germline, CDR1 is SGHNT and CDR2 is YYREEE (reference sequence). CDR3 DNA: TGTGCCAGCAGCTTGGGAGGAAATGGCTACACCTTC. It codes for CASSLGGNGYTF.

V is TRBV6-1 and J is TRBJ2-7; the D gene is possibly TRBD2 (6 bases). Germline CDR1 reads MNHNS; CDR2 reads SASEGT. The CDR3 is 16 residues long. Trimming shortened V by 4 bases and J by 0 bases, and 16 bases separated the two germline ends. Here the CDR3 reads CASSVVIGGDSYEQYF. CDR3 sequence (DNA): TGTGCCAGCAGTGTGGTCATAGGAGGGGACTCCTACGAGCAGTACTTC.

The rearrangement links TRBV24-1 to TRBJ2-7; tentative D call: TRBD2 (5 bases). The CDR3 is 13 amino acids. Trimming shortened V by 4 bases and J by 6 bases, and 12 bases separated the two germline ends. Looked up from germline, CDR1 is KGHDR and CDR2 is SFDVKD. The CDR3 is CATSDSGRTEQYF. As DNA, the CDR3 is TGTGCCACCAGTGACTCGGGGAGAACCGAGCAGTACTTC.

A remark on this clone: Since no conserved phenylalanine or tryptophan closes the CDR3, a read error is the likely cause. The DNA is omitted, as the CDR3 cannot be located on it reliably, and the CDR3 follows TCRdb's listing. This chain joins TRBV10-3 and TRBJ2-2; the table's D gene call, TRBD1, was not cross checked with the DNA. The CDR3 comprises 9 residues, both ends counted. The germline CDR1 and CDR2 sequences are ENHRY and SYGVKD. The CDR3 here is CAITKDRGG.

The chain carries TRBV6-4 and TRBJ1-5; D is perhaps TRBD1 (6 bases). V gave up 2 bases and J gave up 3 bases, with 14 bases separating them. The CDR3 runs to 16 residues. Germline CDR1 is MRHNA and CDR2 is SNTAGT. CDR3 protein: CASSDPAQGHNQPQHF. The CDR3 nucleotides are TGTGCCAGCAGTGACCCAGCACAGGGCCACAATCAGCCCCAGCATTTT.

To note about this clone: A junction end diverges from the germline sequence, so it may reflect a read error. CDR3 protein: CAWNRRGF. As DNA, the CDR3 is TGTGCCTGGAACCGCAGGGGCTTT. V and J are TRBV30 and TRBJ1-1; tentatively, D is TRBD1 (6 bases). Per germline, CDR1 GTSNPN and CDR2 SVGIG (reference sequence). There are 8 residues in the CDR3.

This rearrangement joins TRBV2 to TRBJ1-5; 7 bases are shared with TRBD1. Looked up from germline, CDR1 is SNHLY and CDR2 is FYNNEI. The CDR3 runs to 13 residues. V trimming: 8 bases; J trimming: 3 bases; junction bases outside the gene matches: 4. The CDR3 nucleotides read TGTGCCAGCCACGACAGGGACAATCAGCCCCAGCATTTT. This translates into CASHDRDNQPQHF.

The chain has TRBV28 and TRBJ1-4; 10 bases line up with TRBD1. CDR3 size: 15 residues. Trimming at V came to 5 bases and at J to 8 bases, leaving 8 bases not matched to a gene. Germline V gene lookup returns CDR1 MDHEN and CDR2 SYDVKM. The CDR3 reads CASSAPGQGQEKLFF. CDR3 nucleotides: TGTGCCAGCAGTGCCCCGGGACAGGGGCAGGAAAAACTGTTTTTT.

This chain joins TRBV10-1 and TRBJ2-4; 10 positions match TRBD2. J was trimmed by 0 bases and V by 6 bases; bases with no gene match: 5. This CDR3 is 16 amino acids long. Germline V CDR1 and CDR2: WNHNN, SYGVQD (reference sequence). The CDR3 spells CASRASGGLAKNIQYF. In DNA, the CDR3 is TGCGCCAGCAGGGCTAGCGGGGGCCTAGCCAAAAACATTCAGTACTTC.

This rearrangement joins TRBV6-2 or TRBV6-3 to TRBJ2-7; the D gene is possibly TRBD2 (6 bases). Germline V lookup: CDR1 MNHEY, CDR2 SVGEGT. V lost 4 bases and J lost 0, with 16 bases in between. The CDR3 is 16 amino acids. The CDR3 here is CASSSHSGRLSYEQYF. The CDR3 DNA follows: TGTGCCAGCAGTTCCCATAGCGGAAGACTCTCCTACGAGCAGTACTTC.

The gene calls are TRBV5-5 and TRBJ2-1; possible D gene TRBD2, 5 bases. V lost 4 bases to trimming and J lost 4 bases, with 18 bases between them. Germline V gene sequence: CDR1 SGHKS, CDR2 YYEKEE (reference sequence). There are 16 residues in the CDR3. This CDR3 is CASSILGRGPYNEQFF. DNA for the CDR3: TGTGCCAGCAGCATTCTCGGCAGAGGGCCGTACAATGAGCAGTTCTTC.

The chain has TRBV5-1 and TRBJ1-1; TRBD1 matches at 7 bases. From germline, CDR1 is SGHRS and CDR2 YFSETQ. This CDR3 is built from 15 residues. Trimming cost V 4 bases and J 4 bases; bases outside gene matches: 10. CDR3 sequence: CASSPSSQGFTEAFF. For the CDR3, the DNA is TGCGCCAGCAGCCCATCCTCACAGGGGTTCACTGAAGCTTTCTTT.

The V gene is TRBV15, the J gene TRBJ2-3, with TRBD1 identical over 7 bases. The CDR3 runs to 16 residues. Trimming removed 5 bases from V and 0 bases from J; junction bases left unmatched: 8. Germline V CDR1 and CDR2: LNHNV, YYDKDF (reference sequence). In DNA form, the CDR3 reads TGTGCCACCAGCCCCCCGGGACAGACTAGCACAGATACGCAGTATTTT. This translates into CATSPPGQTSTDTQYF.

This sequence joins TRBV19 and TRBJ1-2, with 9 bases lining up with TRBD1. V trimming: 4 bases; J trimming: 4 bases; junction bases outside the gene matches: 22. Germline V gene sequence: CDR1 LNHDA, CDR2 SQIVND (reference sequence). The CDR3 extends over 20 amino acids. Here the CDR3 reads CASSTPQRGQGQRGSYGYTF. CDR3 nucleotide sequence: TGTGCCAGTAGTACACCGCAAAGGGGACAGGGCCAGCGGGGGAGCTATGGCTACACCTTC.

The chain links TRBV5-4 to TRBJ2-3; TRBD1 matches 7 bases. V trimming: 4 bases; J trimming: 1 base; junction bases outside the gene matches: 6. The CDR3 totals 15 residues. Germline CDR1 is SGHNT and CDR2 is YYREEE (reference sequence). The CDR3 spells CASSQQGIGTDTQYF. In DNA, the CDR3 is TGTGCCAGCAGCCAACAGGGGATCGGCACAGATACGCAGTATTTT.

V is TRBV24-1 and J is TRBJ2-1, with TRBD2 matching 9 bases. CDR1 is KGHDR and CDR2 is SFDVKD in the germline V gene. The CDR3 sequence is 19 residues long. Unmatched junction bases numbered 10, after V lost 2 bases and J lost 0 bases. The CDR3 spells CATSDSSGGPLSSYNEQFF. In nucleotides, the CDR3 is TGTGCCACCAGTGATTCCAGCGGGGGGCCCCTGAGCTCCTACAATGAGCAGTTCTTC.

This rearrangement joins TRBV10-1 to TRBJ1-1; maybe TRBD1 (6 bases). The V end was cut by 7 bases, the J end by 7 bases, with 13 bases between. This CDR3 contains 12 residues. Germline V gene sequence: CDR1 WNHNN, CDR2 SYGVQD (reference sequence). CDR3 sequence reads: CASIDPDSEAFF. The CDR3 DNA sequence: TGCGCCAGCATCGACCCGGACAGTGAAGCTTTCTTT.

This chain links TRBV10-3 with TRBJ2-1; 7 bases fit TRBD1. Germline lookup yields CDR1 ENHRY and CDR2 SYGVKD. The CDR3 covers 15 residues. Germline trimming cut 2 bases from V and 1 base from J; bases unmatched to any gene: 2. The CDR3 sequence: CAISEGDRSYNEQFF. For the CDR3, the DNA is TGTGCCATCAGTGAGGGGGACAGATCCTACAATGAGCAGTTCTTC.

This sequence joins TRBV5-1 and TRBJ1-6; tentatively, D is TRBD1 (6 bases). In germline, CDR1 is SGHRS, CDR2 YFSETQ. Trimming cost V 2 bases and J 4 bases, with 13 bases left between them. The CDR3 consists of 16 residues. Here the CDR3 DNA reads TGCGCCAGCAGCTTCGAAGGACAGAGATATAATTCACCCCTCCACTTT. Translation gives CASSFEGQRYNSPLHF.

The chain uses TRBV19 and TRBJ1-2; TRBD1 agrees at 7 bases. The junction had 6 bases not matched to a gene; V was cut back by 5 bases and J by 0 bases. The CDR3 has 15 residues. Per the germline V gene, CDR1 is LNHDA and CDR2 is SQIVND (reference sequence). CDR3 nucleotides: TGTGCCAGTAGTTACAGGGGAAAAGCTAACTATGGCTACACCTTC. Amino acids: CASSYRGKANYGYTF.

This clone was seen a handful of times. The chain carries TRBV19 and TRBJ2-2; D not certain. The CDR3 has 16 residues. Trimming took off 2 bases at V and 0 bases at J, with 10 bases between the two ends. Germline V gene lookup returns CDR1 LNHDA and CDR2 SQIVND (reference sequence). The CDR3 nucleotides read TGTGCCAGTAGTATATCCCCAGGTACGAACACCGGGGAGCTGTTTTTT. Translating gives CASSISPGTNTGELFF. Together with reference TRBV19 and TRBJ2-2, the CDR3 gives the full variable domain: DGGITQSPKYLFRKEGQNVTLSCEQNLNHDAMYWYRQDPGQGLRLIYYSQIVNDFQKGDIAEGYSVSREKKESFPLTVTSAQKNPTAFYLCASSISPGTNTGELFFGEGSRLTVL.

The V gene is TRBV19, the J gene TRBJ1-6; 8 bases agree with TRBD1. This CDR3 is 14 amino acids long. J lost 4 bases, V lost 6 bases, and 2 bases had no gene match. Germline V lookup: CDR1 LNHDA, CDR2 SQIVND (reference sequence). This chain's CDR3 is CASSRTGYNSPLHF. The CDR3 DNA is TGTGCCAGTAGCAGGACAGGGTATAATTCACCCCTCCACTTT. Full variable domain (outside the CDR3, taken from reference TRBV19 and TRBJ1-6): DGGITQSPKYLFRKEGQNVTLSCEQNLNHDAMYWYRQDPGQGLRLIYYSQIVNDFQKGDIAEGYSVSREKKESFPLTVTSAQKNPTAFYLCASSRTGYNSPLHFGNGTRLTVT.